The 27 T cell receptor beta chains reported below all come from one sample, sequenced in a study of identical twins. TCRdb re-called the 5' RACE reads through MiXCR, storing one row per CDR3 protein. The sample includes about 700,000 distinct CDR3 sequences, over 5% of them seen just once. Sequencing used naive T cells sorted from blood. All receptors come from a man younger than 35 in good health.

This clonotype was detected ten times or more. The rearrangement links TRBV25-1 to TRBJ2-3; D is perhaps TRBD2 (6 bases). Trimming removed 1 base at V and 4 bases at J, with 9 bases between. CDR1 and CDR2 from the germline V gene are MGHDK and SYGVNS. The CDR3 is 14 amino acids. CDR3: CASSEFTGADTQYF. The CDR3 DNA reads as TGTGCCAGCAGTGAATTTACGGGGGCAGATACGCAGTATTTT.

The chain has TRBV4-1 and TRBJ2-4; D unclear. CDR1 MGHRA and CDR2 YSYEKL come from the germline V gene. The CDR3 spans 14 residues. V lost 3 bases and J lost 2, with 8 bases in between. CDR3 region: CASSHPVSKNIQYF. The CDR3 nucleotides are TGCGCCAGCAGCCACCCTGTTTCCAAAAACATTCAGTACTTC.

There are a few counts of this clonotype. V gene TRBV7-2 combines with J gene TRBJ1-2, with a weak D call TRBD1 (5 bases). The CDR3 runs 14 residues. The V end lost 0 bases, the J end lost 6 bases, and 11 bases lay between the germline ends. Germline-derived CDR1 and CDR2 are SGHTA and FQGNSA. As DNA, the CDR3 is TGTGCCAGCAGCTTAGCTGGGGCCAATAATGGCTACACCTTC. It yields the protein CASSLAGANNGYTF.

This clonotype was seen a handful of times. The chain uses TRBV7-9 and TRBJ2-1; 7 positions match TRBD2. This CDR3 contains 16 residues. V was clipped by 6 bases and J by 4 bases; unmatched bases: 12. Germline CDR1 is SEHNR and CDR2 is FQNEAQ (reference sequence). The CDR3 bases are TGTGCCAGCAGGCACATTCGGGACTACTCTTACAATGAGCAGTTCTTC. This gives the protein CASRHIRDYSYNEQFF.

This clonotype has a count of ten or more. The J gene is TRBJ1-5, the V gene TRBV9, with TRBD1 matching over 7 bases. Germline V gene sequence: CDR1 SGDLS, CDR2 YYNGEE. V trimming: 4 bases; J trimming: 5 bases; junction bases outside the gene matches: 6. The CDR3 consists of 14 residues. The CDR3 DNA reads as TGTGCCAGCAGCCGACAGGGCGGGGATCAGCCCCAGCATTTT. It encodes CASSRQGGDQPQHF.

This clonotype was counted only a few times. The J gene is TRBJ2-7, the V gene TRBV7-9, with D possibly called TRBD1 or TRBD2 (6 bases each). The germline CDR1 and CDR2 sequences are SEHNR and FQNEAQ (reference sequence). The V end was cut by 6 bases, the J end by 2 bases, with 17 bases between. This CDR3 region has 15 residues. The CDR3 is CASSRTGRNPYEQYV. The CDR3 nucleotides are TGTGCCAGCAGTCGCACAGGGAGGAATCCCTACGAGCAGTACGTC.

This clonotype was picked up many times. J is TRBJ2-3 and V is TRBV9; 11 bases line up with TRBD2. Per the germline V gene, CDR1 is SGDLS and CDR2 is YYNGEE. CDR3 length: 17 residues. The V and J ends lost 0 bases and 4 bases, in that order; junction bases with no gene match: 7. The CDR3 here is CASSVVAGGPIADTQYF. For the CDR3, the DNA is TGTGCCAGCAGCGTAGTAGCGGGAGGGCCGATCGCAGATACGCAGTATTTT.

This clonotype was seen many times. This chain connects TRBV14 to TRBJ2-7; no definite D call. This CDR3 region has 11 residues. Per the germline V gene, CDR1 is SGHDN and CDR2 is FVKESK. Trimming left V 2 bases short and J 10 bases short, with 9 bases between. The CDR3 DNA sequence: TGTGCCAGCAGCCAAACGACGGTCCAGTACGTC. Its protein is CASSQTTVQYV.

Many counts were recorded for this clonotype. The chain carries TRBV9 and TRBJ2-1, with D perhaps matching TRBD2 (6 bases). The V and J ends lost 3 bases and 3 bases respectively, with 16 bases between them. From germline, CDR1 is SGDLS and CDR2 YYNGEE. The CDR3 length is 16 residues. The CDR3 loop reads CASSAPLSGDYNEQFF. The CDR3 DNA is TGTGCCAGCAGCGCGCCCTTATCGGGGGACTACAATGAGCAGTTCTTC.

This clonotype was observed at least ten times. The CDR3 is CASSYSTLSSYEQYF. CDR3 nucleotide sequence: TGTGCCAGCAGTTACTCGACTCTCAGCTCCTACGAGCAGTACTTC. The chain links TRBV6-5 to TRBJ2-7; no clear D. Trimming cost V 0 bases and J 0 bases, with 9 bases left between them. This CDR3 has 15 residues. Germline V lookup: CDR1 MNHEY, CDR2 SVGAGI.

This clonotype was observed at least ten times. The chain recombines TRBV28 with TRBJ2-5; D perhaps matches TRBD1 (6 bases). V was trimmed by 6 bases and J by 7 bases, leaving 21 bases between them. This CDR3 region has 15 residues. Germline CDR1 is MDHEN and CDR2 is SYDVKM. The DNA for the CDR3 is TGTGCCAGCAGGTTGTACACAGGGATGGGGGCGACCCAGTACTTC. Protein sequence: CASRLYTGMGATQYF.

This clonotype was observed a handful of times. V and J are TRBV15 and TRBJ1-5; D gene unclear. The CDR3 runs to 16 residues. Germline V gives CDR1 LNHNV, CDR2 YYDKDF (reference sequence). Trimming removed 1 base at V and 0 bases at J, with 10 bases between. The CDR3 nucleotides are TGTGCCACCAGCAGAGTGAGTGTTGCTAGCAATCAGCCCCAGCATTTT. It is translated as CATSRVSVASNQPQHF.

This clonotype was seen only a few times. This sequence joins TRBV25-1 and TRBJ1-2; D call uncertain. CDR3 length: 12 residues. Trimming pared 2 bases from V and 6 bases from J, leaving 7 bases between. Germline values: CDR1 MGHDK, CDR2 SYGVNS. The CDR3 here is CASSEVGDGYTF. As DNA, the CDR3 is TGTGCCAGCAGTGAAGTGGGAGATGGCTACACCTTC.

This clonotype showed up many times. The J gene is TRBJ1-2, the V gene TRBV24-1, with D possibly matching TRBD1 (6 bases). V was cut by 4 bases and J by 2 bases, with 13 bases left in between. This CDR3 has 15 amino acids. Per the germline V gene, CDR1 is KGHDR and CDR2 is SFDVKD. CDR3 nucleotides: TGTGCCACCAGTGACCCCAGGGGAACCAACTATGGCTACACCTTC. Its translation: CATSDPRGTNYGYTF.

The table lists this clonotype with many counts. The chain joins TRBV7-9 to TRBJ2-1, with 11 positions matching TRBD1. CDR3 length: 14 amino acids. Germline loops: CDR1 SEHNR, CDR2 FQNEAQ (reference sequence). The J segment lost 9 bases and the V segment lost 3 bases, leaving 4 bases of the junction unmatched. The CDR3 region is CASSFGQGALEQFF. CDR3 coding DNA: TGTGCCAGCAGCTTTGGACAGGGGGCGCTTGAGCAGTTCTTC.

There are many counts of this clonotype. The chain has TRBV28 and TRBJ2-3, with D unresolved. CDR1 and CDR2 (germline): MDHEN, SYDVKM. V gave up 3 bases and J gave up 5 bases, with 24 bases separating them. The CDR3 covers 18 residues. The DNA of the CDR3 is TGTGCCAGCAGTTTTCCGGCCTCACGTGCCCGCTATGGAGATACGCAGTATTTT. Translation: CASSFPASRARYGDTQYF.

The chain links TRBV14 to TRBJ1-1; no firm D call. Germline V gives CDR1 SGHDN, CDR2 FVKESK. The CDR3 loop spans 14 amino acids. Trimming shortened V by 0 bases and J by 0 bases, and 5 bases separated the two germline ends. CDR3 residues: CASSQDLMNTEAFF. Written as DNA, the CDR3 is TGTGCCAGCAGCCAAGACCTTATGAACACTGAAGCTTTCTTT. Full variable domain (missing parts from reference TRBV14 and TRBJ1-1): EAGVTQFPSHSVIEKGQTVTLRCDPISGHDNLYWYRRVMGKEIKFLLHFVKESKQDESGMPNNRFLAERTGGTYSTLKVQPAELEDSGVYFCASSQDLMNTEAFFGQGTRLTVV.

This clonotype was recorded many times. V and J are TRBV20-1 and TRBJ2-1; 7 bases fit TRBD2. Germline-derived CDR1 and CDR2 are DFQATT and SNEGSKA (reference sequence). Unmatched junction bases numbered 10, after V lost 2 bases and J lost 3 bases. The CDR3 runs 16 residues. CDR3 amino acids: CSARFLSSGYYNEQFF. CDR3 nucleotide sequence: TGCAGTGCTAGATTTCTCTCTAGCGGATACTACAATGAGCAGTTCTTC.

This chain connects TRBV27 to TRBJ2-3, with D tentatively TRBD1 (7 bases). This CDR3 contains 18 residues. Trimming shortened V by 0 bases and J by 4 bases, and 20 bases separated the two germline ends. The germline V gene encodes CDR1 MNHEY and CDR2 SMNVEV (reference sequence). The CDR3 loop reads CASSLSVWEQGGADTQYF. The CDR3 DNA reads as TGTGCCAGCAGTTTATCAGTATGGGAGCAGGGGGGTGCAGATACGCAGTATTTT.

This clonotype was seen at least ten times. The rearrangement links TRBV4-1 to TRBJ2-7; D is undetermined. V shed 1 base and J shed 0 bases, with 7 bases lying between them. Germline V gene lookup returns CDR1 MGHRA and CDR2 YSYEKL. The CDR3 is 14 residues long. The CDR3, as DNA: TGCGCCAGCAGCCAAGTTGCCGGCTCCTACGAGCAGTACGTC. Its protein is CASSQVAGSYEQYV.

This clonotype was counted many times. This chain uses TRBV10-3 with TRBJ2-1; 13 bases are a match to TRBD2. The J segment lost 9 bases and the V segment lost 2 bases, leaving 4 bases of the junction unmatched. The CDR3 has 15 amino acids. Germline lookup yields CDR1 ENHRY and CDR2 SYGVKD. For the CDR3, the DNA is TGTGCCATCAGTGAGGAGGGACTAGCGGGAAGTGAGCAGTTCTTC. Translated, it gives CAISEEGLAGSEQFF.

This chain uses TRBV5-1 with TRBJ2-1; D may match TRBD1 or TRBD2 (5 bases each). Trimming left V 1 base short and J 4 bases short, with 12 bases between. CDR1 and CDR2 from the germline V gene are SGHRS and YFSETQ. There are 15 residues in the CDR3. The CDR3 here is CASSLFTGPYNEQFF. The CDR3 bases are TGCGCCAGCAGCTTGTTCACGGGGCCGTACAATGAGCAGTTCTTC.

In this sample, this clonotype turned up a few times. The CDR3 spells CASSLRTSGRFLSTDTQYF. CDR3 sequence (DNA): TGTGCCAGCAGTCTCCGGACTAGCGGGAGGTTTCTCAGCACAGATACGCAGTATTTT. The chain has TRBV27 and TRBJ2-3; 14 bases line up with TRBD2. V was pared by 5 bases and J by 0 bases, with 10 bases of the junction left unmatched. The length of the CDR3 is 19 residues. Germline lookup yields CDR1 MNHEY and CDR2 SMNVEV (reference sequence).

V is TRBV7-7 and J is TRBJ2-5, with 8 positions matching TRBD2. Trimming at V came to 5 bases and at J to 1 base, leaving 6 bases not matched to a gene. Germline-derived CDR1 and CDR2 are SSHAT and FNYEAQ (reference sequence). CDR3 length: 15 residues. The CDR3 spells CASSPPGGIQETQYF. CDR3 nucleotides: TGTGCCAGCAGCCCACCGGGGGGGATCCAAGAGACCCAGTACTTC.

This clonotype was counted ten times or more. The chain joins TRBV10-3 to TRBJ2-1; D is possibly TRBD2 (5 bases). The CDR3 runs 12 residues. CDR1 is ENHRY and CDR2 is SYGVKD in the germline V gene. Trimming took off 11 bases at V and 1 base at J, with 9 bases between the two ends. CDR3 loop: CASRESYNEQFF. The CDR3 DNA follows: TGTGCCTCAAGGGAGTCCTACAATGAGCAGTTCTTC.

The V and J genes are TRBV7-8 and TRBJ2-2, with D possibly matching TRBD1 (6 bases). V was trimmed by 3 bases and J by 1 base, leaving 18 bases between them. CDR1 and CDR2 from the germline V gene are SGHVS and FQNEAQ. This CDR3 spans 18 amino acids. The CDR3 DNA reads TGTGCCAGCAGCTTCCGAGGCAGGGGATCCCTGAACACCGGGGAGCTGTTTTTT. It yields the protein CASSFRGRGSLNTGELFF.

This clonotype has just a few counts. The genes are TRBV10-3 and TRBJ1-2; tentative D call: TRBD1 (5 bases). The CDR3 spans 15 residues. With 0 bases removed from V and 4 bases from J, the gap between germline ends came to 12 bases. Germline V gives CDR1 ENHRY, CDR2 SYGVKD. The CDR3 sequence: CAISESAAGPYGYTF. CDR3 bases: TGTGCCATCAGTGAGTCGGCCGCAGGGCCCTATGGCTACACCTTC.